This TCR beta chain was sequenced during a study of cytomegalovirus exposure and HLA in healthy donors listed by TCRdb under 2017. Study-level background: In an earlier analysis of roughly 590 of the donors, 250 to 300 Gb of sequence data and some 100 million unique TCR beta sequences from 150 million to 200 million T cells were reported. An early release covering roughly 600 HLA-typed donors comprised approximately 300 gigabases of sequencing data and tens of millions of unique TCR sequences. Of the roughly 400 genotyped donors, over 65% fell in the genetic ancestry cluster associated with self-reported Caucasian donors. The aim of the study was to test whether cataloging public T cell receptors could identify signatures of past pathogen exposure. The T cell repertoires of some 670 subjects were profiled by immunosequencing and related to cytomegalovirus serostatus. A separate validation cohort of about 110 different subjects was used in addition to the approximately 670-subject first cohort. To predict cytomegalovirus infection status, the study brought together high-throughput TCR immunosequencing, statistical association of individual TCRs with disease status, and machine learning. A later analysis re-analyzed previously published TCR beta repertoires from approximately 670 donors and added high-resolution HLA genotyping to study TCR occurrence patterns. In the later analysis, no new phenotypic data were used to find candidate immune exposures; instead, reliance was placed on TCR beta sequences and their occurrence across donors. To decide whether each TCR beta V gene segment behaved as functional or pseudogenic, an earlier analysis of some 600 of the donors relied on high-throughput TCR beta sequencing. Alongside the repertoire data, information on donor age, sex, ethnicity and CMV serostatus was compiled. Genome-wide SNP genotypes for about 55% of the roughly 670 donors were used in a later genetic analysis, which treated that subset as a discovery cohort. All discovery cohort repertoires had been generated on a single sequencing platform. HLA typing covered class I and class II loci at four-digit resolution. The number of typed donors differed by locus: about 629-630 for A, B, C, DRB1 and DQB1; 500 to 550 for DQA1; around 610 for DPA1; and around 470 for DPB1. Because of strong linkage in the cohort, a few DR-DQ haplotypes were treated as single units for association and clustering. Across about 380 genotyped donors of the cohort, an average of 235,054 unique TCR beta nucleotide sequences per donor were sequenced, and roughly a sixth of those sequences were non-productive.

The library came from the immunoSEQ multiplex PCR assay. A mixture of 60 forward primers for TCR Vbeta segments and 13 reverse primers for TCR Jbeta segments was used in the multiplex PCR. A multiplex PCR assay on genomic DNA amplified the CDR3 region of rearranged TCR beta genes. On the Illumina HiSeq System, the amplified TCR beta libraries were sequenced as 87-base-pair reads. Per the source publication's procedure: Across the 600 to 700 repertoires, a later analysis counted tens of millions of unique TCR beta chains, 8.5 million to 12 million of which were shared by at least two donors. To remove PCR and sequencing errors, raw reads were error-corrected and collapsed into unique sequences using a nearest-neighbor algorithm that merged closely related sequences. Alignment of CDR3 sequences to IMGT reference sequences was used to assign V, D and J gene segments. Each retained sequence needed at least a six-nucleotide match to both a V gene segment and a J gene segment. A rearrangement was called productive if the CDR3 had no stop codons and remained in frame with V and J, and every other rearrangement was called non-productive. CDR3 was defined by IMGT convention, running from the second conserved V-encoded cysteine to the conserved J-encoded phenylalanine. The earlier analysis of about 620 of the donors excluded sequences that lacked an unambiguous match to a single V gene segment. An earlier analysis of a few hundred of the donors classified V segments as functional when productive rearrangements were above 56.7% and as segregating when the standard deviation between donors was above 5%. A statistical classification framework was built for diagnosing cytomegalovirus status from the catalog of TCR beta chain sequences. V and J gene assignment, in a later analysis, came from comparing TCR nucleotide sequences with IMGT/GENE-DB human TR gene sequences. The TCRdist pipeline was used in a later analysis to assign CDR3 sequences and most-parsimonious VDJ recombination scenarios. In a later analysis, each TCR beta chain was defined by its CDR3 amino acid sequence together with its V-gene family, and reads without a unique V-gene family were excluded. In a later analysis, nearly 600 highly shared, low-generation-probability nucleotide sequences were removed to address suspected cross-contamination and a sequencing artifact. For each public chain, a later analysis derived a clonal expansion index from normalized ranks of inferred template counts within each repertoire. In a later analysis, generation probabilities were computed with a VDJ recombination model fitted to out-of-frame rearrangements, and the resulting probabilities were checked against IGoR. In a later analysis, TCR-TCR, TCR-HLA and TCR-CMV co-occurrence was scored with hypergeometric tests, and a repertoire-size bias correction was applied to TCR pairs. To estimate false discovery rates, a later analysis permuted the HLA or CMV assignments 20 times. In a later analysis, co-occurring TCRs were grouped using DBSCAN, and TCRdist sequence similarity was added for clustering within HLA-allele-positive subsets. Repertoires with fewer than 30,000 or more than 120,000 public chains, plus five repertoires with anomalous nucleotide sharing, were excluded from co-occurrence clustering. The table comes from immuneACCESS by way of TCRdb, which keeps in-frame sequences with V and J called. Part of the clones is missing from these tables; in studies checked, under half for an unresolved V gene and the rest for unknown reasons. That table supplies the V and J calls and clone size; D and trimming were determined from the DNA. In all, the sample holds about 130,000 clones, and under 85% of those were seen once. The top ten constitute more than 10% of the sample.

Study-level results and caveats: The cohort was sequenced for TCR beta chains only, and without alpha or paired-chain data the features that could be detected were limited. The authors suggested that the approach could potentially be generalized to other disease states and immunological phenotypes. A total of 164 TCR beta chains were listed by the study as associated with cytomegalovirus. A further reported finding was that TCR beta sequences accurately predicted the HLA-A and HLA-B alleles for most subjects in the first cohort. Presence/absence analyses assumed roughly uniform sequencing depth across donors, an assumption that may not hold. Compared with the approximately 600-donor mean, donors in an Asian-associated ancestry cluster had fewer N-insertions in productive TCRs, according to a later genetic analysis. In an earlier analysis of some 500 of the donors, most TCR beta V segments appeared in productive rearrangements about 87% or about 30% of the time, broadly matching IMGT annotations. A later analysis associated some 17,000 TCR beta sequences with specific HLA alleles at a false discovery rate of 0.05. Most TCR sequences were observed very rarely across donors, whereas some public TCRs were present in many individuals. Several of the top co-occurrence clusters appeared to be linked to parvovirus B19, influenza, CMV and Epstein-Barr virus, according to a later analysis. An association between a missense DCLRE1C variant and V-gene and J-gene trimming of TCR beta chains was found in a later genetic analysis and replicated in an independent cohort. Three of the identified cytomegalovirus-associated TCR beta chains were confirmed in vitro to be specific for cytomegalovirus antigens. A cluster of highly shared sequence variants was judged likely to be a technical artifact of the sequencing pipeline. Because some donors lacked HLA typing at each locus, the association tests relied only on the typed subset. The only immune exposure information available for the cohort was CMV serostatus. Because counts were too low, 15 to 20 rarely observed V segments, including chromosome 9 orphons, were excluded from the earlier analysis of about 500 of the donors. When HLA alleles, especially DR and DQ, strongly co-occurred, attributing TCR associations to individual alleles was difficult. Correlated functional status among segregating V segments might be attributable to linkage disequilibrium, but an unknown experimental factor could not be ruled out. Most CMV-associated TCR beta chains appeared to be HLA-restricted in a later analysis, and the HLA associations seemed to be driven largely by CMV exposure. Cytomegalovirus status was reported to be diagnosed by the classifier with high specificity and sensitivity in both the original and validation cohorts. According to a later analysis, TCR association rates differed among HLA loci, with DRB1 alleles showing the most associated TCRs and HLA-C alleles showing the fewest. In a later analysis, HLA-associated TCR beta chains showed more clonal expansion and lower generation probabilities than non-associated chains that were equally common.

The cohort comprised 666 healthy bone marrow donors. At the time of sampling, all cohort members were nominally healthy, though unrecorded immune exposures were likely present. The donor was CMV seropositive and belonged to the group of over 250 seropositive cohort members. Every donor gave a peripheral blood sample, and the peripheral blood mononuclear cells from that sample were used for TCR beta sequencing. The Qiagen DNeasy Blood Extraction Kit was used to extract genomic DNA from the blood cell samples. As to this clone: Its cognate antigen has yet to be identified. No much larger clone is present one base from it, and per-base qualities are unavailable.

The source of this sequence is a woman aged 40 to 50 in good health and CMV-seropositive. The specimen sequenced was PBMCs.

The nucleotides read TGTGCCAGCTCAATGCAAAGAGCATCCTACGAGCAGTACTTC. Its coded protein is CASSMQRASYEQYF. Here the chain combines TRBV18 and TRBJ2-7; too little of a D gene remains to name it. The CDR3 covers 14 residues, taking in both the cysteine and the phenylalanine. Only the CDR3 DNA is retained, 42 bases long and in frame from the first base. The germline V gene sets CDR1 to KGHSH and CDR2 to LQKENI. Deletion took 5 bases off V and 1 base off J, with a span of 12 bases between the germline ends.